The entry below gives a single T cell receptor beta chain sequence along with its context. Germline CDR1 reads KGHSH; CDR2 reads LQKENI. With 3 bases removed from V and 4 bases from J, the gap between germline ends came to 15 bases. There are 15 residues in the CDR3. The data originate from a study of blood T cell repertoires in COVID-19. Study-level information: Samples of COVID-19 (acute and convalescent) were obtained from the United States, Italy and Spain. PBMCs, B-cell-depleted T cells, or T cells provided the cDNA or gDNA that made up the material.

How the authors handled the data: Reference gene primer amplification yielded estimated nucleated cell counts. The repertoire was sequenced with immunoSEQ multiplex PCR; TCRdb's copy has only in-frame clones and lacks some. That table supplies the V and J calls and clone size; D and trimming were determined from the DNA. The repertoire includes about 190,000 clones, 70% to 90% of them detected once, and approximately 1.1% sits in the top ten. Sequencing was done on a sample of peripheral blood. The sequence came from a man under 40 with acute or convalescent COVID-19. The rearrangement uses TRBV18 and TRBJ1-1, with D possibly being TRBD1 (5 bases). This CDR3 is CASSPRVGEGTEAFF. CDR3 bases: TGTGCCAGCTCACCCCGGGTAGGGGAGGGCACTGAAGCTTTCTTT.